Presented here are 22 T cell receptor beta chains from one specimen sequenced in a study of graft-versus-host responses after intestinal transplantation. Data came from immunoSEQ multiplex PCR; TCRdb stores just in-frame clones and leaves some out. In the table there are about 81,000 clones, approximately 89% of which are singletons. What these receptors recognize is not known. The sample here was unstimulated CD4+ T cells sorted from spleen or lymph node cells, taken before transplant. The receptor set was obtained from a human donor who was the organ donor for an intestinal transplant.

The genes are TRBV5-4 and TRBJ2-1; D not certain. The CDR3 totals 13 residues. In germline, CDR1 is SGHNT, CDR2 YYREEE (reference sequence). With 1 base removed from V and 8 bases from J, the gap between germline ends came to 10 bases. CDR3 region: CASSLLGVDEQFF. The DNA for the CDR3 is TGTGCCAGCAGCTTGCTAGGCGTTGATGAGCAGTTCTTC.

V usage is TRBV7-3 and J usage is TRBJ2-7, with 10 bases that match TRBD2. The ends lost 4 bases at V and 2 bases at J; junction bases unmatched: 11. There are 17 residues in the CDR3. Germline V gives CDR1 SGHTA, CDR2 FQGTGA. DNA for the CDR3: TGTGCCAGCAGCTCAGATAAACTAGCGGGGCCTCCCTACGAGCAGTACTTC. It translates to CASSSDKLAGPPYEQYF. The whole variable domain, remainder taken from reference TRBV7-3 and TRBJ2-7, is GAGVSQTPSNKVTEKGKYVELRCDPISGHTALYWYRQSLGQGPEFLIYFQGTGAADDSGLPNDRFFAVRPEGSVSTLKIQRTERGDSAVYLCASSSDKLAGPPYEQYFGPGTRLTVT.

This clone was picked up one time. This chain connects TRBV28 to TRBJ1-1; unclear D gene. CDR1 and CDR2 (germline): MDHEN, SYDVKM. Trimming left V 3 bases short and J 5 bases short, with 4 bases between. This CDR3 has 11 residues. The CDR3 bases are TGTGCCAGCAGTTTGAGAACTGAAGCTTTCTTT. As protein: CASSLRTEAFF.

This clone occurred once. The chain employs TRBV29-1 and TRBJ1-2; perhaps TRBD1 as D (6 bases). The germline CDR1 and CDR2 sequences are SQVTM and ANQGSEA. This CDR3 region has 15 residues. The CDR3 nucleotides read TGCACCTTTAACGTTCGAGGGGGGGGCGTTAATGGCTACACCTTC. It translates to CTFNVRGGGVNGYTF.

This chain connects TRBV1 to TRBJ1-2; the table's TRBD1 call for D was not verified on the DNA. TRBV1 is assigned pseudogene status. This CDR3 has 16 residues. The DNA for the CDR3 is TGCACCAGCAGCCGCCCTCTCGACAAGCCTACCTATGGCTACACCTTC. It translates to CTSSRPLDKPTYGYTF.

The V and J genes are TRBV6-1 and TRBJ1-2, with 7 bases that match TRBD1. CDR1 and CDR2 from the germline V gene are MNHNS and SASEGT. V lost 0 bases to trimming and J lost 5 bases; unmatched junction nucleotides: 3. The CDR3 has 14 amino acids. CDR3 coding DNA: TGTGCCAGCAGTGAAGCTTTGACAGGGTATGGCTACACCTTC. Translated: CASSEALTGYGYTF.

The V call is TRBV2, the J call TRBJ2-3, with 8 positions matching TRBD1. V lost 6 bases and J lost 2; bases outside the gene matches: 4. CDR1 SNHLY and CDR2 FYNNEI come from the germline V gene. This CDR3 region has 14 residues. In nucleotides, the CDR3 is TGTGCCAGCAGAGAGGACAGGGCCACAGATACGCAGTATTTT. This gives the protein CASREDRATDTQYF.

This chain joins TRBV2 and TRBJ1-3, with D uncertain. The germline V and J ends were trimmed by 7 bases and 5 bases, with 9 bases remaining between them. CDR3 length: 12 amino acids. Germline values: CDR1 SNHLY, CDR2 FYNNEI. The chain's CDR3 is CASKLSRNTIYF. The CDR3 DNA reads TGTGCCAGCAAACTCTCCCGAAACACCATATATTTT.

The rearrangement links TRBV7-8 to TRBJ2-7, with 8 bases fitting TRBD2. V lost 2 bases and J lost 5; bases outside the gene matches: 5. Germline CDR1 is SGHVS and CDR2 is FQNEAQ. The CDR3 loop spans 14 amino acids. Here the CDR3 DNA reads TGTGCCAGCAGCTTATCCAGGACTAGCAACGAGCAGTACTTC. This translates into CASSLSRTSNEQYF.

The V and J genes are TRBV5-1 and TRBJ2-1, with 8 bases identical to TRBD2. J was trimmed by 4 bases and V by 0 bases; bases with no gene match: 3. CDR1 is SGHRS and CDR2 is YFSETQ in the germline V gene. The CDR3 spans 15 residues. CDR3 sequence reads: CASSLDTSGYNEQFF. CDR3 coding DNA: TGCGCCAGCAGCTTGGACACTAGCGGTTACAATGAGCAGTTCTTC.

V is TRBV11-2 and J is TRBJ2-3, with 8 bases matching TRBD2. The CDR3 has 17 residues. Trimming at V came to 3 bases and at J to 2 bases, leaving 10 bases not matched to a gene. The germline gives CDR1 SGHAT, CDR2 FQNNGV. CDR3 sequence (DNA): TGTGCCAGCAGCTTCCGGGAGGGCCTAGGACTCACAGATACGCAGTATTTT. This sequence encodes CASSFREGLGLTDTQYF.

The chain carries TRBV2 and TRBJ1-3, with TRBD1 matching over 9 bases. The CDR3 contains 15 residues. CDR1 SNHLY and CDR2 FYNNEI come from the germline V gene. V shed 4 bases, J shed 4 bases, and the junction held 5 bases outside the gene matches. CDR3 sequence reads: CASSATGGLGNTIYF. The DNA for the CDR3 is TGTGCCAGCAGTGCGACAGGGGGATTAGGAAACACCATATATTTT. Looking up the rest from reference TRBV2 and TRBJ1-3 gives the full variable domain: EPEVTQTPSHQVTQMGQEVILRCVPISNHLYFYWYRQILGQKVEFLVSFYNNEISEKSEIFDDQFSVERPDGSNFTLKIRSTKLEDSAMYFCASSATGGLGNTIYFGEGSWLTVV.

The chain uses TRBV7-2 and TRBJ2-3; possible D gene TRBD1, 6 bases. V was pared by 1 base and J by 4 bases, with 9 bases between. The CDR3 has 14 residues. The germline CDR1 and CDR2 sequences are SGHTA and FQGNSA. The CDR3 DNA follows: TGTGCCAGCAGCTTAGTCCAGGGGCCAGATACGCAGTATTTT. This codes for CASSLVQGPDTQYF.

The CDR3 region has the DNA TGTGCCAGCAGTGTGTACAAAGGACAGTCTCATGAAAAACTGTTTTTT. It yields the protein CASSVYKGQSHEKLFF. The chain links TRBV2 to TRBJ1-4; a possible D gene is TRBD1 (6 bases). The germline CDR1 and CDR2 sequences are SNHLY and FYNNEI. The CDR3 contains 16 residues. The V and J ends lost 4 bases and 6 bases respectively, with 18 bases between them. Full variable domain (remainder filled in from reference TRBV2 and TRBJ1-4): EPEVTQTPSHQVTQMGQEVILRCVPISNHLYFYWYRQILGQKVEFLVSFYNNEISEKSEIFDDQFSVERPDGSNFTLKIRSTKLEDSAMYFCASSVYKGQSHEKLFFGSGTQLSVL.

This clone was seen only a few times. V gene TRBV19 combines with J gene TRBJ2-3; TRBD1 matches 10 bases. This CDR3 comprises 16 residues. Germline CDR1 LNHDA, CDR2 SQIVND (reference sequence). The junction had 3 bases not matched to a gene; V was cut back by 3 bases and J by 0 bases. The CDR3 protein is CASSIRQGASTDTQYF. The CDR3 nucleotides read TGTGCCAGTAGTATCCGACAGGGGGCTAGCACAGATACGCAGTATTTT.

V is TRBV7-8 and J is TRBJ1-2; 9 bases match TRBD1. CDR3 length: 17 residues. Germline CDR1 SGHVS, CDR2 FQNEAQ. After removal of 7 bases from V and 7 bases from J, the junction contained 19 bases not matched to a gene. The CDR3 sequence: CASNERVGQGFKSGYTF. The CDR3 DNA reads TGTGCCAGCAACGAACGTGTAGGACAGGGGTTTAAGAGTGGCTACACCTTC. Filled out from reference TRBV7-8 and TRBJ1-2, the complete variable domain reads GAGVSQSPRYKVAKRGQDVALRCDPISGHVSLFWYQQALGQGPEFLTYFQNEAQLDKSGLPSDRFFAERPEGSVSTLKIQRTQQEDSAVYLCASNERVGQGFKSGYTFGSGTRLTVV.

This sequence joins TRBV6-5 and TRBJ1-2, with TRBD1 identical over 11 bases. CDR3 length: 15 residues. V was pared by 8 bases and J by 3 bases, with 8 bases of the junction left unmatched. Per the germline V gene, CDR1 is MNHEY and CDR2 is SVGAGI. CDR3 amino acids: CASGQGAEVHYGYTF. For the CDR3, the DNA is TGTGCCAGCGGACAGGGGGCCGAGGTTCACTATGGCTACACCTTC.

This rearrangement joins TRBV6-5 to TRBJ1-2; 8 nucleotides agree with TRBD1. Trimming at V came to 6 bases and at J to 7 bases, leaving 7 bases not matched to a gene. The germline gives CDR1 MNHEY, CDR2 SVGAGI. This CDR3 spans 13 amino acids. CDR3 sequence: CASRGQGFSGYTF. The DNA of the CDR3 is TGTGCCAGCAGAGGACAGGGATTTAGTGGCTACACCTTC.

Of note for this clone: Germline is not matched at one junction end, which may reflect a read error. The rearrangement uses TRBV7-3 and TRBJ2-7; 7 nucleotides match TRBD1. This CDR3 has 14 residues. The germline V gene has CDR1 SGHTA and CDR2 FQGTGA. CDR3 sequence reads: CASSSRDSLYGQYF. CDR3 nucleotide sequence: TGTGCCAGCAGCTCACGGGACAGCCTCTACGGGCAGTACTTC.

This clone has a single count. This chain links TRBV9 with TRBJ2-5, with 16 bases identical to TRBD2. In germline, CDR1 is SGDLS, CDR2 YYNGEE. The CDR3 runs to 17 residues. The V segment lost 3 bases and the J segment 4 bases; nucleotides outside the gene matches: 6. CDR3 nucleotide sequence: TGTGCCAGCAGCGCCGGGACTAGCGGGAGGGCGGTAGAGACCCAGTACTTC. Its translation: CASSAGTSGRAVETQYF.

V gene TRBV10-3 combines with J gene TRBJ2-5; TRBD1 might be the D (6 bases). Trimming removed 2 bases at V and 5 bases at J, with 6 bases between. This CDR3 spans 12 amino acids. Germline-derived CDR1 and CDR2 are ENHRY and SYGVKD. CDR3 DNA: TGTGCCATCAGTGAGACAGGGGAGACCCAGTACTTC. As protein: CAISETGETQYF.

This rearrangement joins TRBV4-2 to TRBJ2-1; 10 bases match TRBD2. Germline assignment: CDR1 LGHNA and CDR2 YNFKEQ. The junction had 4 bases not matched to a gene; V was cut back by 2 bases and J by 0 bases. CDR3 length equals 17 residues. CDR3 in amino acids: CASSQPGLASSYNEQFF. In nucleotides, the CDR3 is TGTGCCAGCAGCCAACCGGGACTAGCGAGCTCCTACAATGAGCAGTTCTTC.